This TCR beta chain was sequenced during a study of regulatory T cells in long-lasting Graves disease. Sample time point: newly diagnosed GD, antithyroid drugs for less than 3 months. After RNA was extracted from PBMCs, the TCR library was made from it. This CDR3 spans 15 amino acids. V lost 4 bases to trimming and J lost 3 bases, with 12 bases between them. The germline V gene has CDR1 LNHDA and CDR2 SQIVND (reference sequence). Arm-PCR of CDR3 regions with iRepertoire HTBI primers generated TCR beta libraries. TCRdb called the multiplex PCR reads again in MiXCR, with one record for every CDR3 protein. In the table there are around 450,000 distinct CDR3 sequences, roughly 16% of which are singletons. These data were also reused for a study on T cells in Graves' hyperthyroidism and ophthalmopathy.

The J gene is TRBJ2-2, the V gene TRBV19; D not resolved. Sample: peripheral blood mononuclear cells (PBMCs), taken at new diagnosis, from a patient treated with antithyroid drugs. The TCR originated in a middle-aged man with Graves disease. The CDR3 loop is CASSNPRTYTGELFF. The CDR3 DNA reads as TGTGCCAGTAGTAACCCCCGAACCTACACCGGGGAGCTGTTTTTT.